The present T cell receptor beta chain was sequenced within a study of T cell repertoires in cytomegalovirus infection. Study as a whole: CMV epitopes in the study were HLA-C-restricted (recently identified) and HLA-B-restricted (well studied). It was the public TCR beta signatures that indicated both CMV infection and matching HLA type.

Germline V lookup: CDR1 MNHEY, CDR2 SVGAGI. Trimming stripped 5 bases from V and 2 bases from J, with 18 bases between. CDR3 size: 16 residues. MiXCR, applied by TCRdb to the reads, yields one record per CDR3 protein. The sample has approximately 110,000 distinct CDR3 sequences, under 30% seen once; the top ten hold about 81%. Broader study findings: Clonotypes of TCR beta that were HLA-C-restricted and CMV-specific dominated the ex vivo response. Individuals carrying CMV plus the relevant HLA were identified by cumulative frequency of public TCR beta families.

This clonotype was seen at least ten times. Its antigen remains unidentified. J is TRBJ1-1 and V is TRBV6-5; D remains ambiguous. The sample here was CD8+ T cells from cultured PBMCs, taken from culture after CMV antigen stimulation. The sequence came from a human donor in good health (CMV status not recorded). Some clones in this sample may be carry-over from other donors' samples. CDR3 nucleotides: TGTGCCAGCAGTAGCCAGCCTATACGCCCAAACACTGAAGCTTTCTTT. This codes for CASSSQPIRPNTEAFF.